This TCR beta chain was obtained from a study of CD8 T cells in Susac syndrome. Concerning this clonotype: What it binds is unknown. One end of the junction fails to match germline, which may point to a read error.

When the RNA was reverse transcribed, random hexamers were used with an input of about 0.5 to 1 ug. The method of amplification for TCR beta CDR3 was immunoSEQ multiplex PCR, covering 54 Vbeta and 13 Jbeta. TCRdb reprocessed the immunoSEQ multiplex PCR reads via MiXCR and lists one record per CDR3 protein. The sample gives approximately 100,000 distinct CDR3 sequences, around 90% of which show up once; around 0.15% is in the top ten. This CDR3 is 14 amino acids long. The germline gives CDR1 MGHRA, CDR2 YSYEKL. Study-wide results and limits: An acknowledgment was made by the study that its TCR sequencing and HLA analysis involved relatively few individuals.

Material for sequencing was CD4+ T cells from PBMCs. The receptor comes from a human donor in good health. The chain employs TRBV4-1 and TRBJ1-4; D call uncertain. The CDR3 nucleotides read TGCGCCAGCAGCCAAGATCGAGGCCCAGAAACACTGTTTTTT. It specifies CASSQDRGPETLFF.